Below, 19 T cell receptor beta chains from the same sample are listed, as sequenced in a study of blood T cells in healthy people across ages. Primed by a sample-barcoded 5' primer and a J-beta primer mix, a second PCR proceeded for about 6 to 12 cycles. TCRdb redid the calling of the 5' RACE reads with MiXCR, one entry per CDR3 protein. The sample shows 800,000 to 1,300,000 distinct CDR3 sequences, 20% to 25% of them seen only once. These data are also associated with another study on T cells of mothers and their children.

Sequencing was performed on blood. The receptors were gathered from a girl aged 2-10 years in good health.

The CDR3 loop is CASQKRESDTQYF. DNA for the CDR3: TGTGCCAGCCAGAAGCGGGAGTCAGATACGCAGTATTTT. The genes are TRBV7-2 and TRBJ2-3; TRBD2 matches 8 bases. CDR1 SGHTA and CDR2 FQGNSA come from the germline V gene. This CDR3 has 13 residues. V shed 8 bases, J shed 4 bases, and the junction held 5 bases outside the gene matches.

The chain recombines TRBV20-1 with TRBJ2-5, with 9 positions matching TRBD1. V lost 5 bases, J lost 5 bases, and 12 bases stayed unmatched. The CDR3 runs 15 residues. Germline V gives CDR1 DFQATT, CDR2 SNEGSKA (reference sequence). CDR3 amino acids: CSAFPPGQGGETQYF. Written as DNA, the CDR3 is TGCAGTGCTTTCCCTCCGGGACAGGGAGGGGAGACCCAGTACTTC.

This sequence joins TRBV10-3 and TRBJ1-4; no definite D call. The V end lost 11 bases, the J end lost 0 bases, and 16 bases lay between the germline ends. Germline CDR1 is ENHRY and CDR2 is SYGVKD. The CDR3 has 15 amino acids. CDR3 protein: CASYPGLATNEKLFF. CDR3 sequence (DNA): TGTGCCTCATATCCAGGACTTGCAACTAATGAAAAACTGTTTTTT.

This clonotype was seen at least ten times. The V call is TRBV27, the J call TRBJ1-6, with D tentatively TRBD1 (5 bases). The CDR3 contains 19 residues. Trimming cost V 1 base and J 5 bases, with 21 bases left between them. The germline gives CDR1 MNHEY, CDR2 SMNVEV (reference sequence). The CDR3 spells CASSLLRAGAYFNNSPLHF. The CDR3 bases are TGTGCCAGCAGTTTATTGCGGGCTGGGGCTTACTTTAATAATTCACCCCTCCACTTT.

This clonotype was counted between two and nine times. The rearrangement joins TRBV4-3 to TRBJ2-5; unclear D gene. The germline CDR1 and CDR2 sequences are LGHNA and YSLEER. CDR3 length equals 15 residues. V shed 0 bases and J shed 4 bases, with 12 bases lying between them. In DNA form, the CDR3 reads TGCGCCAGCAGCCAAGATTCCAGTTTACGAGAGACCCAGTACTTC. This encodes CASSQDSSLRETQYF.

This clonotype has only a few counts. This chain joins TRBV25-1 and TRBJ2-1; 13 bases are shared with TRBD2. J gave up 0 bases and V 5 bases, and 4 bases lay outside the gene matches. Germline CDR1 is MGHDK and CDR2 is SYGVNS. The CDR3 consists of 17 residues. The CDR3 protein is CASSRLAGGSSYNEQFF. The CDR3 DNA sequence: TGTGCCAGCAGTCGACTAGCGGGAGGTTCCTCCTACAATGAGCAGTTCTTC.

This clonotype was seen a few times. The chain joins TRBV7-2 to TRBJ1-1; no firm D call. With 5 bases removed from V and 8 bases from J, the gap between germline ends came to 18 bases. The germline V gene encodes CDR1 SGHTA and CDR2 FQGNSA. This CDR3 contains 14 residues. The CDR3 loop is CASSPTGLVGEAFF. CDR3 coding DNA: TGTGCCAGCAGCCCTACTGGGCTAGTGGGGGAAGCTTTCTTT.

As concerns this clonotype: One junction end disagrees with the germline gene, perhaps due to a read error. CDR3 loop: CASSQGEGMAYGYTF. Written as DNA, the CDR3 is TGTGCCAGCAGCCAAGGAGAGGGAATGGCCTATGGCTACACCTTC. The J gene is TRBJ1-2, the V gene TRBV4-1; D uncertain. The germline V gene encodes CDR1 MGHRA and CDR2 YSYEKL. This CDR3 contains 15 residues.

This clonotype came up a few times. The chain has TRBV6-6 and TRBJ2-5; 11 nucleotides match TRBD2. V lost 6 bases, J lost 5 bases, and 8 bases stayed unmatched. Germline V CDR1 and CDR2: MNHNY, SVGAGI (reference sequence). The CDR3 has 15 residues. DNA of the CDR3: TGTGCCAGCAGCAGTAGCGGGGGGGCCGGGGAGACCCAGTACTTC. It encodes CASSSSGGAGETQYF.

In its sample, this clonotype was seen many times. The chain joins TRBV11-2 to TRBJ1-1, with unresolved D. The CDR3 contains 15 residues. With 8 bases removed from V and 6 bases from J, the gap between germline ends came to 22 bases. The germline CDR1 and CDR2 sequences are SGHAT and FQNNGV. The CDR3 DNA reads as TGTGCCAGCGGGCCCCCCGGCGGAGGTGACGCTGAAGCTTTCTTT. Its translation is CASGPPGGGDAEAFF. Full variable domain (remainder filled in from reference TRBV11-2 and TRBJ1-1): EAGVAQSPRYKIIEKRQSVAFWCNPISGHATLYWYQQILGQGPKLLIQFQNNGVVDDSQLPKDRFSAERLKGVDSTLKIQPAKLEDSAVYLCASGPPGGGDAEAFFGQGTRLTVV.

This chain links TRBV10-3 with TRBJ2-3; 10 bases agree with TRBD2. This CDR3 is built from 16 residues. Germline CDR1 ENHRY, CDR2 SYGVKD. The trim removed 2 bases at V and 2 bases at J, leaving 4 bases unmatched. DNA of the CDR3: TGTGCCATCAGTGAGAGCCTAGCGGGGGTCACAGATACGCAGTATTTT. Its translation: CAISESLAGVTDTQYF.

The rearrangement links TRBV7-9 to TRBJ2-3; maybe TRBD2 (5 bases). The CDR3 has 15 amino acids. Per the germline V gene, CDR1 is SEHNR and CDR2 is FQNEAQ (reference sequence). V lost 1 base, J lost 4 bases, and 12 bases lay in between. CDR3: CASSLVLRESDTQYF. The CDR3 DNA reads as TGTGCCAGCAGCTTAGTTTTACGGGAATCAGATACGCAGTATTTT.

The chain links TRBV13 to TRBJ1-4; D not certain. With 6 bases removed from V and 5 bases from J, the gap between germline ends came to 10 bases. There are 13 residues in the CDR3. CDR1 and CDR2 (germline): PRHDT, FYEKMQ (reference sequence). The CDR3 loop is CASRGSPNEKLFF. DNA for the CDR3: TGTGCCAGCAGGGGCAGCCCGAATGAAAAACTGTTTTTT.

This chain links TRBV5-1 with TRBJ1-5; the D gene is possibly TRBD1 (6 bases). Trimming took 4 bases from V and 2 from J, leaving 13 bases between them. Looked up from germline, CDR1 is SGHRS and CDR2 is YFSETQ. CDR3 length: 15 amino acids. The CDR3 reads CASSAQGIGNQPQHF. The CDR3 nucleotides are TGCGCCAGCAGCGCTCAGGGGATTGGCAATCAGCCCCAGCATTTT.

This chain links TRBV20-1 with TRBJ1-5; the D is unclear. Germline V lookup: CDR1 DFQATT, CDR2 SNEGSKA (reference sequence). V lost 0 bases and J 7 bases, leaving 13 bases between the germline ends. The CDR3 loop spans 14 amino acids. CDR3 sequence: CSARDPGEQQPQHF. In nucleotides, the CDR3 is TGCAGTGCTAGAGATCCCGGGGAGCAACAGCCCCAGCATTTT.

A note on this clonotype: At one of its ends the junction is not consistent with the germline gene, which may arise from a read error. The V and J genes are TRBV3-1 and TRBJ2-1; TRBD2 agrees at 7 bases. This CDR3 has 16 amino acids. From germline, CDR1 is LGHDT and CDR2 YNNKEL (reference sequence). In nucleotides, the CDR3 is TGTGCCAGCAGCCAAGTGTCGCGCGGGGACTACACTGAGCAGTTCTTC. It specifies CASSQVSRGDYTEQFF.

This clonotype appeared a few times. This chain's CDR3 is CASSQGRGYFYNEQFF. The DNA for the CDR3 is TGCGCCAGCAGCCAGGGAAGAGGCTACTTTTACAATGAGCAGTTCTTC. The chain uses TRBV4-3 and TRBJ2-5, with unresolved D. The J call is doubtful: the DNA matches TRBJ2-1 better. Germline V gene data show CDR1 as LGHNA and CDR2 as YSLEER. This CDR3 contains 16 residues.

A few counts support this clonotype. This rearrangement joins TRBV12-3 or TRBV12-4 to TRBJ2-7; 7 nucleotides line up with TRBD1. V dropped 8 bases and J dropped 2; count of bases not matched to a gene: 6. This CDR3 is 13 amino acids long. The CDR3 sequence is CASRGDRPYEQYF. The CDR3 DNA reads TGTGCCAGCCGTGGGGACAGACCCTACGAGCAGTACTTC.

This chain joins TRBV29-1 and TRBJ2-1; the D is unclear. The CDR3 sequence is 12 residues long. V gave up 8 bases and J gave up 4 bases, with 12 bases separating them. Per the germline V gene, CDR1 is SQVTM and CDR2 is ANQGSEA. In DNA form, the CDR3 reads TGCAGCCTTAATACAGTGTACAATGAGCAGTTCTTC. Amino acids: CSLNTVYNEQFF.